This T cell receptor (beta chain) appears in the sequencing data of a study of cytomegalovirus exposure and HLA in healthy donors. Study-wide background: The platform used for the 120 validation repertoires matched that of the 666 first-cohort repertoires, a later analysis reported.

Trimming removed 6 bases from V and 6 bases from J, with 22 bases in between. This CDR3 region has 16 residues. Germline CDR1 and CDR2: MDHEN and SYDVKM. Sequencing used immunoSEQ multiplex PCR; TCRdb keeps in-frame clones, though not all of them. The sample shows some 48,000 clones, about 94% of them seen only once. Study findings and constraints: A list of roughly 160 TCR beta chains associated with cytomegalovirus was given.

Concerning this clone itself: Its specificity is unknown.

This chain joins TRBV28 and TRBJ2-3, with D possibly matching TRBD2 (6 bases). Sequences were obtained from PBMCs. This receptor was obtained from a woman in her late teens or twenties in good health and CMV-seropositive. CDR3 amino acids: CASSSRRTIVSDTQYF. The CDR3 bases are TGTGCCAGCAGCTCCCGACGGACTATCGTGTCGGATACGCAGTATTTT.